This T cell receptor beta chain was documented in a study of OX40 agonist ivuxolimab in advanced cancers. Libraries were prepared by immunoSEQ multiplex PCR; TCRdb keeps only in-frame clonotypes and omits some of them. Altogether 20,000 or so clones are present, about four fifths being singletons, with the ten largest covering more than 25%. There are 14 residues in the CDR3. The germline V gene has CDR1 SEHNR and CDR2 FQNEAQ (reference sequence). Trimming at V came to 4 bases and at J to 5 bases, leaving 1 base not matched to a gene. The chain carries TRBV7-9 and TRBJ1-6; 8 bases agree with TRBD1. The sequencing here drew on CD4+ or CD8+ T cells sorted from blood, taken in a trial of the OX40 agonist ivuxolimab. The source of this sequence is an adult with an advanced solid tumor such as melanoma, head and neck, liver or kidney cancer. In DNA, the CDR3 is TGTGCCAGCAGCTGGACAGGGAATAATTCACCCCTCCACTTT. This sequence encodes CASSWTGNNSPLHF.